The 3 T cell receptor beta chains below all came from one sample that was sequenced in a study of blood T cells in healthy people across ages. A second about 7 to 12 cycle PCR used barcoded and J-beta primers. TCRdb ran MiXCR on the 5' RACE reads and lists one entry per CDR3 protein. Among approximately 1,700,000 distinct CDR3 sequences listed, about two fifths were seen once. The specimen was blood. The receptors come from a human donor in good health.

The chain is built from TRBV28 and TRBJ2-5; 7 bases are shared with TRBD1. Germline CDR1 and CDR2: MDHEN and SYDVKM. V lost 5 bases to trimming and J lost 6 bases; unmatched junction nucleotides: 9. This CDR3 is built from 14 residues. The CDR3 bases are TGTGCCAGCAGTCCTGAGGGGGCCGCGAAGACCCAGTACTTC. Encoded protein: CASSPEGAAKTQYF. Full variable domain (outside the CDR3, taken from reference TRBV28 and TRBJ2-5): DVKVTQSSRYLVKRTGEKVFLECVQDMDHENMFWYRQDPGLGLRLIYFSYDVKMKEKGDIPEGYSVSREKKERFSLILESASTNQTSMYLCASSPEGAAKTQYFGPGTRLLVL.

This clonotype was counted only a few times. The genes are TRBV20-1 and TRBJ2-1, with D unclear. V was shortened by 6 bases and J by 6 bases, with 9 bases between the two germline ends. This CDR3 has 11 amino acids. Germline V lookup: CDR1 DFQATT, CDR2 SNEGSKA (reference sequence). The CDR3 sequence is CSAGSLNEQFF. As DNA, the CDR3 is TGCAGTGCAGGGTCCCTCAATGAGCAGTTCTTC.

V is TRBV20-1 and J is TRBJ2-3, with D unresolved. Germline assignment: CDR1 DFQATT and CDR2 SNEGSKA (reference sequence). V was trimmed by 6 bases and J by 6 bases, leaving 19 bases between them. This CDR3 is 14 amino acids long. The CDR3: CSASRSLYGDTQYF. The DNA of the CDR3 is TGCAGTGCCAGCAGATCTCTTTATGGGGATACGCAGTATTTT.